One sample yielded the 16 T cell receptor beta chains listed below, sequenced in a study of T cell responses to AZD1222 COVID-19 vaccine. Produced via immunoSEQ multiplex PCR; TCRdb's table is partial and in-frame only. The repertoire holds more than 95,000 clones, with roughly 89% as singletons. The specimen comprised peripheral blood, sampled 28 days after the second AZD1222 dose. The receptor set was obtained from an adult who received the AZD1222 COVID-19 vaccine.

The chain uses TRBV21-1 and TRBJ1-4. TRBV21-1 has pseudogene status. This CDR3 comprises 17 residues. The CDR3 is CASGGGHPVATNEKLFF. CDR3 sequence (DNA): TGTGCCAGCGGCGGGGGACACCCGGTTGCAACTAATGAAAAACTGTTTTTT.

This clone was seen just once. The V and J genes are TRBV5-6 and TRBJ2-7; no clear D. V lost 0 bases and J 5 bases, leaving 12 bases between the germline ends. This CDR3 has 14 residues. Germline CDR1 and CDR2: SGHDT and YYEEEE. CDR3 nucleotides: TGTGCCAGCAGCTTGGAACCGGGTAATAACGAGCAGTACTTC. Encoded protein: CASSLEPGNNEQYF.

The chain recombines TRBV30 with TRBJ2-7, with unresolved D. CDR1 is GTSNPN and CDR2 is SVGIG in the germline V gene (reference sequence). V lost 0 bases, J lost 2 bases, and 8 bases lay in between. This CDR3 has 13 amino acids. The CDR3 loop is CAWSVDGAYEQYF. The CDR3 DNA is TGTGCCTGGAGTGTCGACGGCGCCTACGAGCAGTACTTC.

The rearrangement joins TRBV11-2 to TRBJ2-7; unclear D gene. The CDR3 length is 13 residues. Per the germline V gene, CDR1 is SGHAT and CDR2 is FQNNGV. V gave up 1 base and J gave up 1 base, with 5 bases separating them. The CDR3 sequence: CASSLALSYEQYF. CDR3 bases: TGTGCCAGCAGCTTAGCTTTATCCTACGAGCAGTACTTC.

The chain recombines TRBV5-4 with TRBJ2-7; the D gene is possibly TRBD2 (6 bases). Germline loops: CDR1 SGHNT, CDR2 YYREEE (reference sequence). The germline V and J ends were trimmed by 4 bases and 5 bases, with 22 bases remaining between them. CDR3 length: 16 amino acids. The CDR3 nucleotides are TGTGCCAGCAGCCCGGGTGGTAGCGGAATAAAAAACGAGCAGTACTTC. It translates to CASSPGGSGIKNEQYF. Full variable domain (missing parts from reference TRBV5-4 and TRBJ2-7): ETGVTQSPTHLIKTRGQQVTLRCSSQSGHNTVSWYQQALGQGPQFIFQYYREEENGRGNFPPRFSGLQFPNYSSELNVNALELDDSALYLCASSPGGSGIKNEQYFGPGTRLTVT.

The chain is built from TRBV6-5 and TRBJ1-4, with 8 nucleotides matching TRBD1. The CDR3 is 14 residues long. Germline V lookup: CDR1 MNHEY, CDR2 SVGAGI. After removal of 5 bases from V and 8 bases from J, the junction contained 7 bases not matched to a gene. CDR3 nucleotides: TGTGCCAGCAGTCCTGGACAGGGTAGGGAAAAACTGTTTTTT. Encoded protein: CASSPGQGREKLFF.

The chain joins TRBV19 to TRBJ1-2; no definite D call. CDR3 size: 15 residues. Germline loops: CDR1 LNHDA, CDR2 SQIVND (reference sequence). V gave up 3 bases and J gave up 0 bases, with 11 bases separating them. CDR3 region: CASSIAQVSNYGYTF. The CDR3 coding sequence is TGTGCCAGTAGTATCGCGCAGGTCTCTAACTATGGCTACACCTTC.

The rearrangement links TRBV14 to TRBJ2-7, with unresolved D. V dropped 3 bases and J dropped 6 bases, with 6 bases sitting between them. Germline V gene lookup returns CDR1 SGHDN and CDR2 FVKESK. The CDR3 runs 11 residues. The CDR3 reads CASSQTGEQYF. CDR3 nucleotide sequence: TGTGCCAGCAGCCAGACCGGCGAGCAGTACTTC.

This rearrangement joins TRBV3-1 (or the pseudogene TRBV3-2) to TRBJ2-1, with TRBD2 matching over 8 bases. V lost 1 base and J lost 10; bases outside the gene matches: 9. This CDR3 is built from 15 residues. The germline CDR1 and CDR2 sequences are LGHDT and YNNKEL (reference sequence). CDR3 amino acids: CASSQGASGSVEQFF. The CDR3 coding sequence is TGTGCCAGCAGCCAAGGGGCTAGCGGGTCCGTGGAGCAGTTCTTC.

The genes are TRBV28 and TRBJ1-5; 7 nucleotides agree with TRBD1. V lost 5 bases and J lost 4; bases outside the gene matches: 14. The germline gives CDR1 MDHEN, CDR2 SYDVKM. The CDR3 is made up of 17 amino acids. CDR3 in DNA: TGTGCCAGCAGTCCTGGGGATTATAGACAGGGTAATCAGCCCCAGCATTTT. Amino acids: CASSPGDYRQGNQPQHF. The variable domain in full, completed from reference TRBV28 and TRBJ1-5, reads DVKVTQSSRYLVKRTGEKVFLECVQDMDHENMFWYRQDPGLGLRLIYFSYDVKMKEKGDIPEGYSVSREKKERFSLILESASTNQTSMYLCASSPGDYRQGNQPQHFGDGTRLSIL.

The rearrangement uses TRBV21-1 and TRBJ2-5; the table's TRBD2 call for D was not verified on the DNA. TRBV21-1 is a listed pseudogene. This CDR3 contains 17 residues. The CDR3 coding sequence is TGTGCCAGCAGCACGCCTGGAATAGCGGGGGAGCCGGGGGACCAGTACTTC. It specifies CASSTPGIAGEPGDQYF.

The chain has TRBV29-1 and TRBJ2-7; D tentatively reads TRBD1 or TRBD2 (5 bases each). CDR3 length equals 12 residues. Germline V CDR1 and CDR2: SQVTM, ANQGSEA. The germline V and J ends were trimmed by 4 bases and 2 bases, with 9 bases remaining between them. For the CDR3, the DNA is TGCAGCGTTGTTCAGGGACCCTACGAGCAGTACTTC. It specifies CSVVQGPYEQYF.

This clone showed up just once. This chain joins TRBV28 and TRBJ2-7; D is ambiguous. CDR1 and CDR2 from the germline V gene are MDHEN and SYDVKM. The CDR3 has 16 amino acids. Trimming took off 6 bases at V and 5 bases at J, with 23 bases between the two ends. The CDR3 sequence is CASRARTGSPFDEQYF. The CDR3 nucleotides are TGTGCCAGCAGAGCGCGGACCGGGTCCCCCTTTGACGAGCAGTACTTC.

CDR3 DNA: TGTGCCAGCAGCCCGAGCCCTTCCTACGAGCAGTACTTC. This encodes CASSPSPSYEQYF. The chain has TRBV6-5 and TRBJ2-7; D gene uncertain. The CDR3 is 13 residues long. The V gene lost 6 bases and the J gene lost 1 base, with 10 bases spanning the gap. CDR1 and CDR2 (germline): MNHEY, SVGAGI.

The genes are TRBV30 and TRBJ1-1; D gene uncertain. This CDR3 is built from 12 residues. The germline V gene encodes CDR1 GTSNPN and CDR2 SVGIG (reference sequence). Here the CDR3 DNA reads TGTCAGAGCTACAAGTTAAACACTGAAGCTTTCTTT. It specifies CQSYKLNTEAFF.

The chain uses TRBV5-5 and TRBJ2-7; D gene uncertain. V lost 5 bases, J lost 1 base, and 13 bases lay in between. There are 14 residues in the CDR3. Germline assignment: CDR1 SGHKS and CDR2 YYEKEE (reference sequence). CDR3 region: CASRFLGGSYEQYF. The CDR3 DNA reads TGTGCCAGCAGATTCTTGGGCGGATCCTACGAGCAGTACTTC.